The 23 T cell receptor beta chains reported below all come from one sample, sequenced in a study of blood T cell repertoires in COVID-19. The method was immunoSEQ multiplex PCR; TCRdb's version includes in-frame clones alone and lacks a portion of them. Among 220,000 or so clones listed, 84% were seen once. The sample was PBMCs or T cells enriched from blood (not recorded which). The source is a woman aged 40-49 years who had recovered from COVID-19.

The chain has TRBV7-2 and TRBJ2-5, with 13 positions matching TRBD2. CDR1 and CDR2 from the germline V gene are SGHTA and FQGNSA. The CDR3 sequence is 17 residues long. The junction had 12 bases not matched to a gene; V was cut back by 5 bases and J by 6 bases. In DNA, the CDR3 is TGTGCCAGCAGCCGCCGGGCTGGGACTAGCGGGATACAGACCCAGTACTTC. Translating it yields CASSRRAGTSGIQTQYF.

J is TRBJ2-1 and V is TRBV10-1, with 11 nucleotides matching TRBD2. The germline V gene encodes CDR1 WNHNN and CDR2 SYGVQD (reference sequence). This CDR3 has 15 residues. V trimming: 2 bases; J trimming: 6 bases; junction bases outside the gene matches: 3. The CDR3 sequence is CASSERLAGGNEQFF. CDR3 nucleotide sequence: TGCGCCAGCAGTGAGAGGCTAGCGGGAGGCAATGAGCAGTTCTTC.

V and J are TRBV7-9 and TRBJ2-3; 8 bases map to TRBD2. Germline CDR1 reads SEHNR; CDR2 reads FQNEAQ (reference sequence). After removal of 5 bases from V and 4 bases from J, the junction contained 8 bases not matched to a gene. The CDR3 spans 15 residues. The CDR3 sequence: CASSPGTSSADTQYF. As DNA, the CDR3 is TGTGCCAGCAGCCCAGGGACTAGTAGTGCAGATACGCAGTATTTT.

The V and J genes are TRBV5-1 and TRBJ2-3, with D possibly matching TRBD2 (7 bases). CDR1 is SGHRS, CDR2 YFSETQ, per germline. V lost 0 bases and J lost 0, with 8 bases in between. The CDR3 sequence is 15 residues long. In nucleotides, the CDR3 is TGCGCCAGCAGCTTGGAGGGGGGGAGCACAGATACGCAGTATTTT. This gives the protein CASSLEGGSTDTQYF.

V is TRBV3-1 (or the pseudogene TRBV3-2) and J is TRBJ1-2; 7 nucleotides agree with TRBD1. The ends lost 6 bases at V and 6 bases at J; junction bases unmatched: 13. This CDR3 spans 15 amino acids. Germline lookup yields CDR1 LGHDT and CDR2 YNNKEL (reference sequence). The CDR3 coding sequence is TGTGCCAGCAGAGGCCGCGGGCAGGGGGAACATGGCTACACCTTC. Encoded protein: CASRGRGQGEHGYTF.

V gene TRBV30 combines with J gene TRBJ2-5; 12 bases map to TRBD2. This CDR3 has 15 amino acids. Germline loops: CDR1 GTSNPN, CDR2 SVGIG (reference sequence). V lost 3 bases, J lost 9 bases, and 11 bases stayed unmatched. The CDR3 DNA is TGTGCCTGGAGCCGTCCGGGACTAGCGGGCGATGCCCAGTACTTC. Translating gives CAWSRPGLAGDAQYF.

In this sample, this clone turned up a few times. The CDR3 is CATSRGTGTGNTEAFF. Here the CDR3 DNA reads TGTGCCACCAGCAGAGGCACCGGGACAGGGAACACTGAAGCTTTCTTT. The chain joins TRBV15 to TRBJ1-1, with TRBD1 matching 8 bases. This CDR3 region has 16 residues. In germline, CDR1 is LNHNV, CDR2 YYDKDF (reference sequence). Trimming took 1 base from V and 1 from J; bases not matched to a gene: 5.

This chain connects TRBV28 to TRBJ2-1, with 14 bases lining up with TRBD2. This CDR3 has 15 residues. With 5 bases clipped from V and 9 bases from J, the junction kept 6 bases outside the gene matches. Germline CDR1 reads MDHEN; CDR2 reads SYDVKM. CDR3: CASSAGTSGRSEQFF. CDR3 bases: TGTGCCAGCAGTGCCGGGACTAGCGGGAGAAGTGAGCAGTTCTTC.

The genes are TRBV6-5 and TRBJ2-1; 10 nucleotides align to TRBD2. Unmatched junction bases numbered 7, after V lost 7 bases and J lost 4 bases. CDR3 size: 15 residues. CDR1 is MNHEY and CDR2 is SVGAGI in the germline V gene. The CDR3 bases are TGTGCCAGCATCCTAGGACTAGCGGTTTACAATGAGCAGTTCTTC. It translates to CASILGLAVYNEQFF.

This clone came up a few times. The genes are TRBV6-1 and TRBJ2-3; 10 nucleotides agree with TRBD1. This CDR3 spans 18 amino acids. With 2 bases clipped from V and 5 bases from J, the junction kept 13 bases outside the gene matches. Germline V CDR1 and CDR2: MNHNS, SASEGT. For the CDR3, the DNA is TGTGCCAGCAGTGAATCCTTGACAGGGGGCGCTTTTGGAGATACGCAGTATTTT. Protein: CASSESLTGGAFGDTQYF.

The CDR3 sequence is CASSPQNRVSEAFF. As DNA, the CDR3 is TGTGCCAGCTCACCTCAGAACAGGGTTTCTGAAGCTTTCTTT. V is TRBV18 and J is TRBJ1-1, with D perhaps TRBD1 (6 bases). Germline values: CDR1 KGHSH, CDR2 LQKENI. The CDR3 consists of 14 residues. V shed 3 bases and J shed 6 bases, with 14 bases lying between them. The full variable domain, its missing parts supplied by reference TRBV18 and TRBJ1-1, is NAGVMQNPRHLVRRRGQEARLRCSPMKGHSHVYWYRQLPEEGLKFMVYLQKENIIDESGMPKERFSAEFPKEGPSILRIQQVVRGDSAAYFCASSPQNRVSEAFFGQGTRLTVV.

This chain uses TRBV11-2 with TRBJ1-2, with D possibly matching TRBD1 (5 bases). The V and J ends lost 5 bases and 6 bases respectively, with 19 bases between them. Per germline, CDR1 SGHAT and CDR2 FQNNGV. The CDR3 is 15 amino acids. This chain's CDR3 is CASSTRPTEIDGYTF. Written as DNA, the CDR3 is TGTGCCAGCAGCACTCGACCGACAGAGATAGATGGCTACACCTTC. Supplemented by reference TRBV11-2 and TRBJ1-2, the full variable domain reads EAGVAQSPRYKIIEKRQSVAFWCNPISGHATLYWYQQILGQGPKLLIQFQNNGVVDDSQLPKDRFSAERLKGVDSTLKIQPAKLEDSAVYLCASSTRPTEIDGYTFGSGTRLTVV.

This clone was seen a handful of times. The V call is TRBV3-1 (or the pseudogene TRBV3-2), the J call TRBJ2-7; tentative D call: TRBD2 (5 bases). The CDR3 extends over 15 amino acids. Germline-derived CDR1 and CDR2 are LGHDT and YNNKEL (reference sequence). V gave up 5 bases and J gave up 5 bases, with 19 bases separating them. DNA for the CDR3: TGTGCCAGCAGCTTAAGAGGGAAGGTTCCGGACGAGCAGTACTTC. Translation gives CASSLRGKVPDEQYF.

The J gene is TRBJ2-1, the V gene TRBV7-2; D possibly corresponds to TRBD2 (5 bases). V lost 2 bases and J lost 8, with 13 bases in between. This CDR3 contains 14 residues. Per the germline V gene, CDR1 is SGHTA and CDR2 is FQGNSA. The CDR3 coding sequence is TGTGCCAGCAGCTTAAGCTTAGGAGGATATGAGCAGTTCTTC. Translated: CASSLSLGGYEQFF.

This rearrangement joins TRBV28 to TRBJ1-1, with 10 nucleotides matching TRBD1. Germline trimming cut 6 bases from V and 3 bases from J; bases unmatched to any gene: 10. Germline CDR1 MDHEN, CDR2 SYDVKM. This CDR3 region has 16 residues. The CDR3 DNA sequence: TGTGCCAGCAGGCGAACCGGGACAGGGGAGGACACTGAAGCTTTCTTT. Translating it yields CASRRTGTGEDTEAFF.

This clone has a handful of counts. The chain is built from TRBV18 and TRBJ1-1; D ambiguous. CDR3 size: 14 residues. CDR1 is KGHSH and CDR2 is LQKENI in the germline V gene. Trimming cost V 6 bases and J 3 bases, with 14 bases left between them. The CDR3 region is CASSRRREDTEAFF. CDR3 sequence (DNA): TGTGCCAGCTCCCGGAGGAGGGAGGACACTGAAGCTTTCTTT.

This chain joins TRBV12-5 and TRBJ2-3, with D maybe TRBD2 (5 bases). This CDR3 has 14 residues. Trimming took 7 bases from V and 0 from J, leaving 11 bases between them. Germline values: CDR1 LGHNT, CDR2 FRNRAP. The CDR3 loop reads CASVRGSSTDTQYF. CDR3 in DNA: TGTGCTAGTGTTCGGGGATCTAGCACAGATACGCAGTATTTT.

Only one count was recorded for this clone. The genes are TRBV27 and TRBJ1-1; D not certain. The V end was cut by 8 bases, the J end by 1 base, with 11 bases between. The germline CDR1 and CDR2 sequences are MNHEY and SMNVEV (reference sequence). The CDR3 runs to 13 residues. The CDR3 DNA sequence: TGTGCCAGCCGTCGGTTTAAGAACACTGAAGCTTTCTTT. Amino acids: CASRRFKNTEAFF.

The chain recombines TRBV21-1 with TRBJ2-2; the table's D call, TRBD1, was not checked against the DNA. TRBV21-1 constitutes a pseudogene. This CDR3 is 20 amino acids long. In DNA, the CDR3 is TGTGCCAGCAGCAAAATAGGGGGTACCGGGACAGGGGATAACGGCGGGGAGCTGTTTTTT. This sequence encodes CASSKIGGTGTGDNGGELFF.

The chain carries TRBV28 and TRBJ2-3; tentatively, D is TRBD2 (5 bases). V gave up 5 bases and J gave up 3 bases, with 12 bases separating them. Germline-derived CDR1 and CDR2 are MDHEN and SYDVKM. The length of the CDR3 is 14 residues. Here the CDR3 reads CASSPGRETDTQYF. The CDR3 DNA follows: TGTGCCAGCAGTCCCGGAAGGGAGACAGATACGCAGTATTTT.

This clone was observed many times. The V and J genes are TRBV5-6 and TRBJ1-5; D not resolved. The V and J ends lost 1 base and 0 bases respectively, with 11 bases between them. The germline V gene has CDR1 SGHDT and CDR2 YYEEEE. This CDR3 contains 16 residues. CDR3 sequence (DNA): TGTGCCAGCAGCTTGCGCAGAGGATATAGCAATCAGCCCCAGCATTTT. It codes for CASSLRRGYSNQPQHF. The variable domain in full, with the rest retrieved from reference TRBV5-6 and TRBJ1-5, is DAGVTQSPTHLIKTRGQQVTLRCSPKSGHDTVSWYQQALGQGPQFIFQYYEEEERQRGNFPDRFSGHQFPNYSSELNVNALLLGDSALYLCASSLRRGYSNQPQHFGDGTRLSIL.

The gene calls are TRBV9 and TRBJ2-1; 9 nucleotides line up with TRBD2. J lost 0 bases, V lost 3 bases, and 7 bases had no gene match. Germline-derived CDR1 and CDR2 are SGDLS and YYNGEE. The CDR3 runs to 17 residues. CDR3 in amino acids: CASSGHHSGSSYNEQFF. The CDR3 DNA reads TGTGCCAGCAGCGGACATCATAGCGGGAGCTCCTACAATGAGCAGTTCTTC.

The J gene is TRBJ1-6, the V gene TRBV19; 9 positions agree with TRBD1. Looked up from germline, CDR1 is LNHDA and CDR2 is SQIVND (reference sequence). Trimming cost V 4 bases and J 10 bases; bases outside gene matches: 5. The CDR3 has 14 amino acids. This CDR3 reads CASSTTGGRSPLHF. The CDR3 bases are TGTGCCAGTAGTACAACAGGGGGCAGATCACCCCTCCACTTT.